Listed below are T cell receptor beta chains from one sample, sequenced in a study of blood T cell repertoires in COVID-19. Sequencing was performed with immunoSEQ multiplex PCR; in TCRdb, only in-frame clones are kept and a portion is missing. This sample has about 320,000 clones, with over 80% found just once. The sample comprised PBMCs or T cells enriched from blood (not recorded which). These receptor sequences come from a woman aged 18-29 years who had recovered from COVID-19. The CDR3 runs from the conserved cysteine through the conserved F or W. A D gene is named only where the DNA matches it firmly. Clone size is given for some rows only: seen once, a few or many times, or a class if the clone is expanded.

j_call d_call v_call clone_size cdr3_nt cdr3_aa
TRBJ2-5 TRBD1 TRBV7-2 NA TGTGCCAGCACTTCCATCCCCGGGACAGGGGTTACCCAGTACTTC CASTSIPGTGVTQYF
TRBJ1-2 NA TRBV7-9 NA TGTGCCAGCAGCTTATTGGGCACTAACTATGGCTACACCTTC CASSLLGTNYGYTF
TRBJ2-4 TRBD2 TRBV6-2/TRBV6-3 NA TGTGCCAGCAGTTACTGGCCGGTGGGAGGGCGCTTAAACATTCAGTACTTC CASSYWPVGGRLNIQYF
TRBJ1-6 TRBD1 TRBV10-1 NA TGCGCCGTAGGACAGGGGGTAGGTGGCAATTCACCCCTCCACTTT CAVGQGVGGNSPLHF
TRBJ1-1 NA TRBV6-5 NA TGTGCCAGCAGTCCTGGGGGGTACACTGAAGCTTTCTTT CASSPGGYTEAFF
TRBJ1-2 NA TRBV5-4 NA TGTGCCAGCAGCTCACGGCAGGGGACCTATGGCTACACCTTC CASSSRQGTYGYTF
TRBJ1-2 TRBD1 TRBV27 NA TGTGCCAGCAGTCGGACAGGGCCCGACTATGGCTACACCTTC CASSRTGPDYGYTF
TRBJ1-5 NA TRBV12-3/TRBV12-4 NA TGTGCCAGCAGCCAAACAGGGAATCAGCCCCAGCATTTT CASSQTGNQPQHF
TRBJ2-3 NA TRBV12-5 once TGTGCTAGTGGTTTGGCCCCCTGGGGGGGGGAGAGGGGGACAGATACGCAGTATTTT CASGLAPWGGERGTDTQYF
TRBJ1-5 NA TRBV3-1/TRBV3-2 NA TGTGCCAGCAGCCAGAGTCTAATCGGTCAGCCCCAGCATTTT CASSQSLIGQPQHF
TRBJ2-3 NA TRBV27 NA TGTGCCAGCTCCTCCCTCGATACGCAGTATTTT CASSSLDTQYF
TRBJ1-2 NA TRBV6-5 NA TGTGCCAGCTATCAGGGTGGGGAGGGCTATGGCTACACCTTC CASYQGGEGYGYTF
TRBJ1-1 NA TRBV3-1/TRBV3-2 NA TGTGCCAGCAGCCAAGGGAGGAACGTCAACACTGAAGCTTTCTTT CASSQGRNVNTEAFF
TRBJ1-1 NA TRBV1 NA TGCACCAGCAGCCAAGAAGTGCGGCAGGGGGCGCGGGCCACTGAAGCTTTCTTT CTSSQEVRQGARATEAFF
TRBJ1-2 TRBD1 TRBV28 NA TGTGCCAGCAGTTCCAAGGACAGGGTTGGCTTCTATGGCTACACCTTC CASSSKDRVGFYGYTF
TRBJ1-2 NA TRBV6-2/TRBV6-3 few TGTGCCAGCAGTTACTCGAAAACGGTTCACTATGGCTACACCTTC CASSYSKTVHYGYTF
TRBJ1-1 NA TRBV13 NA TGTGCCAGCAGCTCTAGCCCGCGGGGGAACACTGAAGCTTTCTTT CASSSSPRGNTEAFF
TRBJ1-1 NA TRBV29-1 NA TGCAGCGTTGTGCTTTTCGGGGGGGCGACTGAAGCTTTCTTT CSVVLFGGATEAFF
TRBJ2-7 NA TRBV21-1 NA TGTGCCAGCAGCCGGGACTGGCGCGAGCAGTACTTC CASSRDWREQYF
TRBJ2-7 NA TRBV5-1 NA TGCGCCAGCAGCTTCGAGGGGGGGACCCCTTACGAGCAGTACTTC CASSFEGGTPYEQYF
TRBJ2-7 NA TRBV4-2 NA TGTGCCAGCAGCCAAAGAGACAGCCCTGCCCAGAACTACGAGCAGTACTTC CASSQRDSPAQNYEQYF
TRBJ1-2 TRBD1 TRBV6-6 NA TGTGCCAGCAGCCAGGGGGCAGGCTACACCTTC CASSQGAGYTF
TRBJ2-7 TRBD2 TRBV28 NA TGTGCCAGCAGTACTGGGGGACTAGCGGGAAGCTACGAGCAGTACTTC CASSTGGLAGSYEQYF
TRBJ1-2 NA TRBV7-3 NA TGTGCCAGCAGCCCGGGGGGTAGAGAGAATGGCTACACCTTC CASSPGGRENGYTF
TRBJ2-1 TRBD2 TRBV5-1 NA TGCGCCAGCAGCTTGGAGTACCGGGGACTAGCCAGAGGGGAGCAGTTCTTC CASSLEYRGLARGEQFF
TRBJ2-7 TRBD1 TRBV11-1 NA TGTGCCAGCAGCCCCGTACAGGGGGCCGGCTACGAGCAGTACTTC CASSPVQGAGYEQYF
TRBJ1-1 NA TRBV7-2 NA TGTGCCAGCAGCTTACTAAGAAACACTGAAGCTTTCTTT CASSLLRNTEAFF
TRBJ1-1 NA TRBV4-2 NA TGTGCCAGCAGCCCAGGACATGGGGCTTTCTTT CASSPGHGAFF
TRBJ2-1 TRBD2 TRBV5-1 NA TGCGCCAGCAGGACCGGGGGGGCGAAGGATGAGCAGTTCTTC CASRTGGAKDEQFF
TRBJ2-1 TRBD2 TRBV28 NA TGTGCCAGCACCCCTAGCGGGAGTCCGGAGGAGCAGTTCTTC CASTPSGSPEEQFF
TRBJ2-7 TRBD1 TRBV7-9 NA TGTGCCAGCAGCCGGACAGGTCTCAGCTCCTACGAGCAGTACTTC CASSRTGLSSYEQYF
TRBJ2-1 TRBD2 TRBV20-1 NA TGCAGTGCTAGTCCGCCCCTAGCGGGAAGCTACAATGAGCAGTTCTTC CSASPPLAGSYNEQFF